Below, one TCR beta chain is given with its context. The sample originates from a study of blood T cell repertoires in COVID-19. TCRdb's table, derived via immunoSEQ multiplex PCR, lists solely in-frame clones and lacks some. This table holds some 66,000 clones, about 80% found once. Specimen: peripheral blood. The clonotype comes from a woman aged 80 or over with acute or convalescent COVID-19.

CDR3: CASRGQATNEKLFF. CDR3 DNA: TGTGCCAGCAGAGGACAGGCAACTAATGAAAAACTGTTTTTT. The chain has TRBV6-5 and TRBJ1-4, with 7 bases lining up with TRBD1. From germline, CDR1 is MNHEY and CDR2 SVGAGI. Trimming took 6 bases from V and 0 from J; bases not matched to a gene: 1. CDR3 length: 14 amino acids.